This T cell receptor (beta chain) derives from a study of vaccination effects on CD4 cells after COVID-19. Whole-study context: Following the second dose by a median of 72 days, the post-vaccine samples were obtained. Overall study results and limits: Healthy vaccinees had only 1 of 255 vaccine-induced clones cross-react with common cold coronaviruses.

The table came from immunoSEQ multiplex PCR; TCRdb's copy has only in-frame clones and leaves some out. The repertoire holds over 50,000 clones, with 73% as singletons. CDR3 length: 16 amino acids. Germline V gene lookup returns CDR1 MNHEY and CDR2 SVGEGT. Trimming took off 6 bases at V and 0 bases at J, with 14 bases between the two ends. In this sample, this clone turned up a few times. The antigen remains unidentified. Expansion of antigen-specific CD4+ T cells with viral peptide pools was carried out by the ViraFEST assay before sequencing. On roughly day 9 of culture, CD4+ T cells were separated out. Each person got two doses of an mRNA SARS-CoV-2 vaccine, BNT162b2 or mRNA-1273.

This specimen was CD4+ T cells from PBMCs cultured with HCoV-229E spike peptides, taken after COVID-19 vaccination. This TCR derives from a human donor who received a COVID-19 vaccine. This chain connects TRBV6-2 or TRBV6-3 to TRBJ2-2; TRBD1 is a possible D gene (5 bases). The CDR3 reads CASSPLTATNTGELFF. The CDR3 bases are TGTGCCAGCAGCCCGCTGACAGCCACGAACACCGGGGAGCTGTTTTTT.